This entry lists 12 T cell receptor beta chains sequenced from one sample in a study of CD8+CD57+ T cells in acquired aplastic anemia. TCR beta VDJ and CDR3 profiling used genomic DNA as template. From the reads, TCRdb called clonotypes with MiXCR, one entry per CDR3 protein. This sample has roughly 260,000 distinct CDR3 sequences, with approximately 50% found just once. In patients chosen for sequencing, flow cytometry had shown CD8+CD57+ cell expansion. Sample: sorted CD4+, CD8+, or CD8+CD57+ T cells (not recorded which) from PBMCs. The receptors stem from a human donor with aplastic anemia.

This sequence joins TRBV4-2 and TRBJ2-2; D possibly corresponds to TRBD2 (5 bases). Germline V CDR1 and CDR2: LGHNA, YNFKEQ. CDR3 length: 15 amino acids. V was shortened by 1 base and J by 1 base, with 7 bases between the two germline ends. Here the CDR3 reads CASSQGEMNTGELFF. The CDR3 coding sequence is TGTGCCAGCAGCCAAGGGGAGATGAACACCGGGGAGCTGTTTTTT.

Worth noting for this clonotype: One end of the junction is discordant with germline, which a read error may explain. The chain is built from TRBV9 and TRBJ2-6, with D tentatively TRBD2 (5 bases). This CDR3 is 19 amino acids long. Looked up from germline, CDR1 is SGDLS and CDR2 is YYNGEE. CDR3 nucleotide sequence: TGCGCCAGCGGTGGTCGTTTCGACACAACCCCCTCTGGGGCCAACGTCCTGACTTTC. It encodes CASGGRFDTTPSGANVLTF.

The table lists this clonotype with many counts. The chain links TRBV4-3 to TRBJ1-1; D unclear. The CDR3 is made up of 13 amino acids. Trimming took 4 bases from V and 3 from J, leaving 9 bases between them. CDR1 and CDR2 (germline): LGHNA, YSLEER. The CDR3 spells CASSPVRYTEAFF. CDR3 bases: TGCGCCAGCAGCCCCGTGAGGTACACTGAAGCTTTCTTT.

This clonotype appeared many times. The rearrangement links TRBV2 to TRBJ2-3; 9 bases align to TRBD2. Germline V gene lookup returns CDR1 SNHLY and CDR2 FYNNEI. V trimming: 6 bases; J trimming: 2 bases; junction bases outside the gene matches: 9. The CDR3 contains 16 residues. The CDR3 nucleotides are TGTGCCAGCAGGTTAGCGGGAGCCCCTTCCACAGATACGCAGTATTTT. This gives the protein CASRLAGAPSTDTQYF.

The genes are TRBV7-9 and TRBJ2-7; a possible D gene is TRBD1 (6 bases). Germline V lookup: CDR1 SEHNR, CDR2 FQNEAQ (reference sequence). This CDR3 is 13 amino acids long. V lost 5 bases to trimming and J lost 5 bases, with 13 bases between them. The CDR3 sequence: CASSGLAGDEQYF. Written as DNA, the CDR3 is TGTGCCAGCAGCGGTTTAGCAGGGGACGAGCAGTACTTC.

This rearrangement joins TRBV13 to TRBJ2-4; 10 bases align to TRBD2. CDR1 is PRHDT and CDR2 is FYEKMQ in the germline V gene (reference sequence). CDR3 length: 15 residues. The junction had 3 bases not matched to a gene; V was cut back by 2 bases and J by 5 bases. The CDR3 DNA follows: TGTGCCAGCAGCTTAAGACTAGCGGGCCAAAACATTCAGTACTTC. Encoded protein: CASSLRLAGQNIQYF.

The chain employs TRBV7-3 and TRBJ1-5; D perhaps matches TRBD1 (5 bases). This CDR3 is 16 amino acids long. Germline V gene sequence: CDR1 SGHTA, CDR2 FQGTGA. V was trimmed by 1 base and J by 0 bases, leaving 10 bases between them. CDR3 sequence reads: CASSLRGPNSNQPQHF. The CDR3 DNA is TGTGCCAGCAGCTTAAGGGGACCGAATAGCAATCAGCCCCAGCATTTT.

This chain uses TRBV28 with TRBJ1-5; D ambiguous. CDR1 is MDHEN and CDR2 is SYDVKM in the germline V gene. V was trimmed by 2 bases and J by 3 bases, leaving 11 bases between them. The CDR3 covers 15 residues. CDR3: CASSLGEKNNQPQHF. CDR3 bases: TGTGCCAGCAGTTTAGGGGAAAAAAACAATCAGCCCCAGCATTTT.

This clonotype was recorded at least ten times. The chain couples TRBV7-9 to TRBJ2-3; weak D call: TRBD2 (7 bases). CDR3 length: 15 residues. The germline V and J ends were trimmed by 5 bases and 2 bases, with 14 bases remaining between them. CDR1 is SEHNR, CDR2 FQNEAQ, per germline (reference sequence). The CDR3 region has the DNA TGTGCCAGCAGCCTAAGCGGGACATACACAGATACGCAGTATTTT. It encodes CASSLSGTYTDTQYF.

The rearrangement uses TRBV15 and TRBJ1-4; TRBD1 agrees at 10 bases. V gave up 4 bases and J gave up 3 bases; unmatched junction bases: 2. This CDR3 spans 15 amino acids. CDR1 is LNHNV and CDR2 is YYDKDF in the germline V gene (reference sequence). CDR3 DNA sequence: TGTGCCACCAGCACCGGGACAGGGGCTAATGAAAAACTGTTTTTT. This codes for CATSTGTGANEKLFF.

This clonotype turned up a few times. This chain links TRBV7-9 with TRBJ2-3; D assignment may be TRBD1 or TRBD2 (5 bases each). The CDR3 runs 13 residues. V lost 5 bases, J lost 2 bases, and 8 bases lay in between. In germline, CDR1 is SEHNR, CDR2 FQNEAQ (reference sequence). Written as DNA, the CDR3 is TGTGCCAGCAGCGCAGGGACCACAGATACGCAGTATTTT. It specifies CASSAGTTDTQYF.

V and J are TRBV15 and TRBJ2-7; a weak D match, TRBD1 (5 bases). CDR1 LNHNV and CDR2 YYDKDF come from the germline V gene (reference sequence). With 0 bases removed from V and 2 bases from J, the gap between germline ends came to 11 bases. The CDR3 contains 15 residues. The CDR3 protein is CATSREFGRAYEQYF. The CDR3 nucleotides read TGTGCCACCAGCAGAGAATTTGGCAGGGCCTACGAGCAGTACTTC.